One and the same sample provided the 32 T cell receptor beta chains below, sequenced in a study of blood T cell repertoires in COVID-19. The repertoire was sequenced with immunoSEQ multiplex PCR; TCRdb's copy has only in-frame clones and lacks some. The sample holds around 240,000 clones; 91% are singletons and the top ten take approximately 1.2%. Sequencing was performed on PBMCs or T cells enriched from blood (not recorded which). The receptor source for this set is a human donor in a cohort exposed to, infected with or recovered from COVID-19 (not recorded which). The donor label of this sample is uncertain.

The chain combines TRBV9 with TRBJ2-4; tentatively, D is TRBD1 (5 bases). V was shortened by 1 base and J by 6 bases, with 11 bases between the two germline ends. The CDR3 totals 14 residues. The germline V gene has CDR1 SGDLS and CDR2 YYNGEE. DNA for the CDR3: TGTGCCAGCAGCGTACAGGCCCAGGGAAACATTCAGTACTTC. This sequence encodes CASSVQAQGNIQYF.

The chain uses TRBV10-2 and TRBJ1-5, with D unclear. Germline CDR1 and CDR2: WSHSY and SAAADI. V dropped 4 bases and J dropped 0 bases, with 7 bases sitting between them. The CDR3 has 14 amino acids. The chain's CDR3 is CASSGRDSNQPQHF. The CDR3 DNA is TGCGCCAGCAGTGGGAGGGATAGCAATCAGCCCCAGCATTTT.

This chain links TRBV20-1 with TRBJ2-2; D ambiguous. CDR1 and CDR2 (germline): DFQATT, SNEGSKA (reference sequence). The CDR3 extends over 11 amino acids. The V and J ends lost 5 bases and 5 bases respectively, with 6 bases between them. This CDR3 is CSAPSTGELFF. CDR3 sequence (DNA): TGCAGTGCTCCCTCTACCGGGGAGCTGTTTTTT.

The V gene is TRBV5-4, the J gene TRBJ2-7, with 11 bases aligning to TRBD2. V lost 1 base, J lost 3 bases, and 3 bases stayed unmatched. Germline CDR1 reads SGHNT; CDR2 reads YYREEE (reference sequence). This CDR3 contains 15 residues. CDR3 protein: CASSLTSGGIYEQYF. CDR3 coding DNA: TGTGCCAGCAGCTTGACTAGCGGGGGCATCTACGAGCAGTACTTC.

This sequence joins TRBV7-9 and TRBJ1-4; a weak D match, TRBD1 (5 bases). Germline loops: CDR1 SEHNR, CDR2 FQNEAQ (reference sequence). Trimming left V 5 bases short and J 5 bases short, with 15 bases between. This CDR3 has 15 residues. The CDR3 nucleotides are TGTGCCAGCAGCCTCACGACGGGGGGAAATGAAAAACTGTTTTTT. Protein product: CASSLTTGGNEKLFF.

The V gene is TRBV18, the J gene TRBJ1-2; perhaps TRBD1 as D (6 bases). Germline assignment: CDR1 KGHSH and CDR2 LQKENI. CDR3 length: 14 amino acids. Between the trimmed V and J ends, which lost 2 bases and 4 bases, there was a span of 11 bases. CDR3 DNA: TGTGCCAGCTCACCAAACGGACAGACCTATGGCTACACCTTC. Its protein is CASSPNGQTYGYTF.

The rearrangement links TRBV7-8 to TRBJ2-1; TRBD2 matches at 8 bases. Germline V gives CDR1 SGHVS, CDR2 FQNEAQ. Trimming at V came to 1 base and at J to 10 bases, leaving 3 bases not matched to a gene. CDR3 size: 13 residues. In DNA, the CDR3 is TGTGCCAGCAGCTTAGAGTTAGCGGGGGAGCAGTTCTTC. Its protein product is CASSLELAGEQFF.

The gene calls are TRBV15 and TRBJ2-1, with 10 bases identical to TRBD2. V lost 2 bases and J lost 7; bases outside the gene matches: 5. Germline V lookup: CDR1 LNHNV, CDR2 YYDKDF (reference sequence). This CDR3 spans 15 amino acids. CDR3 region: CATSRIAGGLNEQFF. In DNA form, the CDR3 reads TGTGCCACCAGCAGAATAGCGGGGGGTTTGAATGAGCAGTTCTTC.

The genes are TRBV12-3 or TRBV12-4 and TRBJ1-2; no firm D call. CDR3 length equals 12 residues. V was trimmed by 0 bases and J by 8 bases, leaving 7 bases between them. The CDR3 DNA reads TGTGCCAGCAGTTTAGCGCTTGAGGGCTACACCTTC. Protein product: CASSLALEGYTF.

This clone was counted once. This rearrangement joins TRBV9 to TRBJ2-1; 9 positions agree with TRBD2. There are 16 residues in the CDR3. Germline CDR1 reads SGDLS; CDR2 reads YYNGEE. J gave up 9 bases and V 0 bases, and 10 bases lay outside the gene matches. CDR3 residues: CASSVALAGTHGEQFF. The CDR3 DNA reads as TGTGCCAGCAGCGTAGCACTAGCGGGCACCCACGGTGAGCAGTTCTTC.

The chain carries TRBV19 and TRBJ1-2; the D gene is possibly TRBD1 (6 bases). CDR1 and CDR2 from the germline V gene are LNHDA and SQIVND (reference sequence). This CDR3 comprises 13 residues. Between the trimmed V and J ends, which lost 1 base and 6 bases, there was a span of 9 bases. The CDR3 DNA is TGTGCCAGTAGTATAGTTAGACAGGATGGCTACACCTTC. This encodes CASSIVRQDGYTF.

The V call is TRBV5-1, the J call TRBJ2-1; 8 bases match TRBD2. Germline CDR1 is SGHRS and CDR2 is YFSETQ. With 3 bases clipped from V and 6 bases from J, the junction kept 5 bases outside the gene matches. CDR3 length equals 14 residues. The CDR3 loop is CASSSGLDGNEQFF. CDR3 bases: TGCGCCAGCAGCTCGGGACTAGATGGCAATGAGCAGTTCTTC. Filled out from reference TRBV5-1 and TRBJ2-1, the complete variable domain reads KAGVTQTPRYLIKTRGQQVTLSCSPISGHRSVSWYQQTPGQGLQFLFEYFSETQRNKGNFPGRFSGRQFSNSRSEMNVSTLELGDSALYLCASSSGLDGNEQFFGPGTRLTVL.

The CDR3 nucleotides read TGTGCCATCAGTGAATCGGGAACCTCTGGAAACACCATATATTTT. This encodes CAISESGTSGNTIYF. The chain has TRBV10-3 and TRBJ1-3; D remains ambiguous. V was shortened by 3 bases and J by 0 bases, with 9 bases between the two germline ends. Germline V CDR1 and CDR2: ENHRY, SYGVKD. This CDR3 comprises 15 residues.

Note on this clone: Within the sample, other DNA sequences also encode this same CDR3. In DNA, the CDR3 is TGCGCCAGCAGCTTGGGTTCGGGAAACACTGAAGCTTTCTTT. Protein: CASSLGSGNTEAFF. This sequence joins TRBV5-1 and TRBJ1-1; D gene uncertain. The CDR3 length is 14 residues. The V and J ends lost 0 bases and 2 bases respectively, with 8 bases between them. Germline V lookup: CDR1 SGHRS, CDR2 YFSETQ.

V gene TRBV2 combines with J gene TRBJ2-3, with D perhaps TRBD2 (5 bases). Germline-derived CDR1 and CDR2 are SNHLY and FYNNEI. Trimming removed 7 bases from V and 6 bases from J, with 17 bases in between. CDR3 size: 14 residues. In nucleotides, the CDR3 is TGTGCCAGCAATGTCGGGGAAAGGAGGGATACGCAGTATTTT. Translation gives CASNVGERRDTQYF.

The rearrangement joins TRBV20-1 to TRBJ1-2; TRBD1 agrees at 9 bases. CDR1 and CDR2 from the germline V gene are DFQATT and SNEGSKA (reference sequence). The CDR3 contains 14 residues. Trimming cost V 5 bases and J 8 bases; bases outside gene matches: 12. CDR3 DNA sequence: TGCAGTGCTGGTGACATACAGGGGGCCTTGGGCTACACCTTC. Protein product: CSAGDIQGALGYTF.

The chain couples TRBV11-3 to TRBJ2-2; tentative D call: TRBD2 (6 bases). Germline V lookup: CDR1 SGHNT, CDR2 YENEEA. The CDR3 loop spans 14 amino acids. With 6 bases removed from V and 5 bases from J, the gap between germline ends came to 13 bases. This CDR3 is CASRLAGTTGELFF. CDR3 sequence (DNA): TGTGCCAGCAGACTCGCGGGGACTACCGGGGAGCTGTTTTTT. The full variable domain, in which reference TRBV11-3 and TRBJ2-2 provide the parts outside the CDR3, is EAGVVQSPRYKIIEKKQPVAFWCNPISGHNTLYWYLQNLGQGPELLIRYENEEAVDDSQLPKDRFSAERLKGVDSTLKIQPAELGDSAVYLCASRLAGTTGELFFGEGSRLTVL.

J is TRBJ2-3 and V is TRBV5-4, with 9 bases lining up with TRBD1. Germline V gene sequence: CDR1 SGHNT, CDR2 YYREEE (reference sequence). Unmatched junction bases numbered 3, after V lost 2 bases and J lost 2 bases. The CDR3 covers 15 residues. This CDR3 reads CASSFGTGYTDTQYF. DNA of the CDR3: TGTGCCAGCAGCTTCGGGACAGGGTACACAGATACGCAGTATTTT.

The rearrangement links TRBV11-2 to TRBJ2-5; 9 positions match TRBD2. Germline-derived CDR1 and CDR2 are SGHAT and FQNNGV. V gave up 4 bases and J gave up 3 bases; unmatched junction bases: 9. The CDR3 has 16 amino acids. The CDR3 region is CASSSWVAGDKETQYF. CDR3 in DNA: TGTGCCAGCAGCTCCTGGGTAGCGGGGGACAAAGAGACCCAGTACTTC.

The chain recombines TRBV7-6 with TRBJ1-3, with D possibly TRBD1 on 5 matching bases. CDR1 and CDR2 from the germline V gene are SGHVS and FNYEAQ. The CDR3 has 15 residues. V lost 5 bases, J lost 4 bases, and 15 bases lay in between. The CDR3 DNA follows: TGTGCCAGCAGCCTTTCGGGACTCGGAGGAAACACCATATATTTT. Protein sequence: CASSLSGLGGNTIYF.

This clone was seen just once. The chain links TRBV29-1 to TRBJ1-1; D perhaps matches TRBD1 (5 bases). Germline loops: CDR1 SQVTM, CDR2 ANQGSEA. V dropped 4 bases and J dropped 1 base, with 7 bases sitting between them. The length of the CDR3 is 12 residues. The CDR3 loop is CSVAGGNTEAFF. CDR3 sequence (DNA): TGCAGCGTTGCCGGGGGGAACACTGAAGCTTTCTTT.

The chain uses TRBV4-1 and TRBJ1-4; 7 nucleotides agree with TRBD1. The CDR3 is 13 residues long. Germline V gene data show CDR1 as MGHRA and CDR2 as YSYEKL. V lost 7 bases to trimming and J lost 8 bases; unmatched junction nucleotides: 7. The CDR3 reads CASNHGDREKLFF. The DNA of the CDR3 is TGCGCCAGCAACCACGGGGACAGAGAAAAACTGTTTTTT.

The rearrangement joins TRBV24-1 to TRBJ1-5, with D possibly being TRBD1 (5 bases). Looked up from germline, CDR1 is KGHDR and CDR2 is SFDVKD. The CDR3 length is 16 residues. Trimming removed 4 bases from V and 5 bases from J, with 17 bases in between. In DNA form, the CDR3 reads TGTGCCACCAGTGACCCCGCCCAGGACATCGATCAGCCCCAGCATTTT. Translating gives CATSDPAQDIDQPQHF.

J is TRBJ2-3 and V is TRBV5-1; 12 positions agree with TRBD1. The germline CDR1 and CDR2 sequences are SGHRS and YFSETQ. The CDR3 has 15 amino acids. V lost 8 bases and J lost 6; bases outside the gene matches: 10. This chain's CDR3 is CASNRGTGGSDTQYF. The DNA for the CDR3 is TGCGCCAGTAACCGTGGGACAGGGGGCTCGGATACGCAGTATTTT.

The chain links TRBV3-1 (or the pseudogene TRBV3-2) to TRBJ1-1; D ambiguous. Germline loops: CDR1 LGHDT, CDR2 YNNKEL (reference sequence). V gave up 0 bases and J gave up 5 bases, with 10 bases separating them. The CDR3 sequence is 14 residues long. CDR3 residues: CASSQDSGGTEAFF. CDR3 nucleotide sequence: TGTGCCAGCAGCCAAGACTCGGGCGGGACTGAAGCTTTCTTT.

This chain connects TRBV19 to TRBJ1-1; 7 bases are a match to TRBD1. There are 14 residues in the CDR3. J lost 0 bases, V lost 4 bases, and 2 bases had no gene match. Germline V gives CDR1 LNHDA, CDR2 SQIVND (reference sequence). The CDR3 region has the DNA TGTGCCAGTAGTAAACAGGGGATGAACACTGAAGCTTTCTTT. Protein product: CASSKQGMNTEAFF.

The J gene is TRBJ2-2, the V gene TRBV5-6, with a possible D match to TRBD2 (5 bases). The CDR3 runs 14 residues. Germline V gene data show CDR1 as SGHDT and CDR2 as YYEEEE. Deletions cut 4 bases from V and 5 bases from J, with 12 bases between. CDR3 sequence reads: CASSPPGRTGELFF. The CDR3 DNA sequence: TGTGCCAGCAGCCCTCCGGGGAGAACCGGGGAGCTGTTTTTT.

This rearrangement joins TRBV28 to TRBJ1-6, with 7 bases aligning to TRBD1. CDR1 and CDR2 (germline): MDHEN, SYDVKM. Trimming at V came to 3 bases and at J to 7 bases, leaving 6 bases not matched to a gene. This CDR3 region has 15 residues. DNA of the CDR3: TGTGCCAGCAGTTTTCCCACAGGGGTAAATTCACCCCTCCACTTT. Amino acid sequence: CASSFPTGVNSPLHF.

V usage is TRBV6-2 or TRBV6-3 and J usage is TRBJ2-4; 7 bases are a match to TRBD1. This CDR3 is 17 amino acids long. Germline CDR1 reads MNHEY; CDR2 reads SVGEGT. V gave up 5 bases and J gave up 0 bases; unmatched junction bases: 10. The chain's CDR3 is CASSPITDREAKNIQYF. The CDR3 coding sequence is TGTGCCAGCAGTCCGATAACCGACAGGGAAGCCAAAAACATTCAGTACTTC.

J is TRBJ2-2 and V is TRBV7-2, with TRBD1 identical over 8 bases. Germline V CDR1 and CDR2: SGHTA, FQGNSA. The CDR3 sequence is 15 residues long. Losses at the gene ends were 6 bases for V and 4 bases for J; bases not matched to a gene: 7. CDR3 sequence (DNA): TGTGCCAGCAGTTCAGGGGGCGTGGGCACCGGGGAGCTGTTTTTT. It is translated as CASSSGGVGTGELFF.

CDR3 coding DNA: TGTGCCAGCAGCTATGCCATAGGACAGGGTCGTCCCTACGAGCAGTACTTC. Its translation: CASSYAIGQGRPYEQYF. The chain recombines TRBV27 with TRBJ2-7, with 8 bases that match TRBD1. The germline gives CDR1 MNHEY, CDR2 SMNVEV (reference sequence). The V segment lost 6 bases and the J segment 2 bases; nucleotides outside the gene matches: 15. The CDR3 loop spans 17 amino acids.

V gene TRBV19 combines with J gene TRBJ2-2; possibly TRBD1 for D (6 bases). The length of the CDR3 is 18 residues. Between the trimmed V and J ends, which lost 3 bases and 10 bases, there was a span of 27 bases. The V gene's germline CDR1 is LNHDA and CDR2 SQIVND (reference sequence). Here the CDR3 DNA reads TGTGCCAGTAGTATTGTCTCGGGACATAGGTCGGAAGTTGAGGAGCTGTTTTTT. It encodes CASSIVSGHRSEVEELFF.